The source of this T cell receptor (beta chain) is a study of T-cell memory formation after mild COVID-19. This clonotype was found a few times. TCRdb processed the 5' RACE reads anew with MiXCR; each CDR3 protein has one entry. The table lists roughly 340,000 distinct CDR3 sequences, 20% to 25% of them singletons. This receptor was identified in a man aged 18-30 years who had mild COVID-19 (a few samples of this study predate the infection). Cell type and time point are not known. The sample comprised PBMCs or a T cell subset sorted from them (not recorded which).

The CDR3 region has the DNA TGTGCCAGCAGCCTTAGCGGGACACGAGAGACCCAGTACTTC. Translation: CASSLSGTRETQYF. The V and J genes are TRBV3-1 and TRBJ2-5; 8 bases agree with TRBD2. This CDR3 contains 14 residues. Germline V gives CDR1 LGHDT, CDR2 YNNKEL (reference sequence). Trimming took 4 bases from V and 4 from J; bases not matched to a gene: 5.